This TCR beta chain came from a study of post-analysis software for immune sequencing data (dated by TCRdb to between 2014 and 2017). Describing the broader study: Disease courses on record covered relapsing-remitting, secondary progressive and progressive-relapsing multiple sclerosis, though some patients had no subtype annotation. Patient repertoires were compared against roughly 10 previously published healthy control repertoires from donors aged 6 to 25 years. A subset of samples was prepared in parallel using single-end sample barcoding, then pooled and co-amplified after Illumina adapter ligation. Results the study describes overall, beyond this receptor: A few TRBV segments, including TRBV5-6, TRBV5-1 and TRBV20-1, were significantly more frequent in patients than controls. Direct clustering with F measure revealed strong co-clustering of samples prepared in the same batch, which led to a batch-effect correction. The control group was slightly older than the multiple sclerosis patient group. Normalized Chao1 diversity was significantly lower in multiple sclerosis patients than controls, suggesting substantial peripheral T-cell clonal expansion.

TCR beta repertoires were profiled from peripheral blood of roughly 13 young patients with multiple sclerosis to demonstrate the VDJtools post-analysis software. The multiple sclerosis patients were children and adolescents between roughly 6 and 17 years of age. The CDR3, from cysteine to phenylalanine, totals 18 residues. The DNA shown is the 54-base CDR3, in frame from base 1. CDR1 and CDR2 were assigned from the germline V gene as MNHEY and SVGAGI. From V the trimming removes 0 bases and from J it removes 4 bases, while the gene matches leave 12 bases of the junction unaccounted for. Library creation used PCR. The reads were generated on an Illumina HiSeq 2500. To reduce PCR and sequencing biases, unique molecular identifiers were incorporated into the TCR beta cDNA libraries. Around 500,000 cDNA molecules were obtained for every 1 to 10 million input T cells, so each molecule roughly corresponded to one T cell. The patient libraries were prepared and sequenced with the same protocol used for the earlier healthy control dataset. Samples belonging to the same batch were prepared together, multiplexed and sequenced on a shared HiSeq lane. From the authors' description of their analysis: Raw barcoded reads were processed with MIGEC, discarding single-read molecular identifier groups before consensus assembly and CDR3 extraction. Clonotype tables were post-analysed with VDJtools, normalizing diversity by down-sampling all datasets to the smallest sample size. To correct batch-related cross-sample contamination, repertoire overlap clustering matched CDR3 amino acid sequences but not nucleotide sequences. In-frame beta chains were kept once TCRdb had trimmed the public reads at Q25 with fastp and called clones with MiXCR. A single entry per CDR3 protein holds the most common genes and DNA from its merged rows. The V and J calls come from TCRdb's annotation, not from the publication. The sample table contains approximately 690,000 distinct CDR3 sequences; only one count was recorded for approximately 60% of them. The ten top clones hold around 11% of the sample.

To note about this clonotype: This clone's antigen is unknown. The record has no base qualities; no much larger clone is one base away.

The sample taken for sequencing was blood. This receptor was identified in a girl aged 2 to 9 with multiple sclerosis. Recombination joined TRBV6-5 with TRBJ2-3; TRBD2 lines up with 8 middle nucleotides. The nucleotides read TGTGCCAGCAGTTACTCGTGGCCTGGGGACGGGGGGGCAGATACGCAGTATTTT. Translated, this gives CASSYSWPGDGGADTQYF.